The TCR beta chain described here comes from a study of graft-versus-host responses after intestinal transplantation. About the study: Induction using anti-thymocyte globulin, followed by tacrolimus and steroids for 2 to 4 years, was given to all recipients.

With respect to this clone: The antigen is not known.

General observations from the study: Some GvH clones appeared in ileal mucosa or blood before recipient bone marrow. High graft-versus-host to host-versus-graft T cell clonal ratios marked allografts of patients with graft-donor macrochimerism.

Sequencing was performed with immunoSEQ multiplex PCR; in TCRdb, only in-frame clones are kept and a portion is missing. The profile shows 73,000 or so clones, 90% of them singletons. Germline lookup yields CDR1 MDHEN and CDR2 SYDVKM. The CDR3 is made up of 19 amino acids. V was trimmed by 7 bases and J by 6 bases, leaving 28 bases between them. Material: unstimulated CD8+ T cells sorted from spleen or lymph node cells, obtained before transplant. The genes are TRBV28 and TRBJ1-6; D ambiguous. The clonotype originates from a human donor who was the organ donor for an intestinal transplant. The DNA for the CDR3 is TGTGCCAGCACTCCTACAGTGACACTCATCGGCGTGGGTAATTCACCCCTCCACTTT. This translates into CASTPTVTLIGVGNSPLHF.